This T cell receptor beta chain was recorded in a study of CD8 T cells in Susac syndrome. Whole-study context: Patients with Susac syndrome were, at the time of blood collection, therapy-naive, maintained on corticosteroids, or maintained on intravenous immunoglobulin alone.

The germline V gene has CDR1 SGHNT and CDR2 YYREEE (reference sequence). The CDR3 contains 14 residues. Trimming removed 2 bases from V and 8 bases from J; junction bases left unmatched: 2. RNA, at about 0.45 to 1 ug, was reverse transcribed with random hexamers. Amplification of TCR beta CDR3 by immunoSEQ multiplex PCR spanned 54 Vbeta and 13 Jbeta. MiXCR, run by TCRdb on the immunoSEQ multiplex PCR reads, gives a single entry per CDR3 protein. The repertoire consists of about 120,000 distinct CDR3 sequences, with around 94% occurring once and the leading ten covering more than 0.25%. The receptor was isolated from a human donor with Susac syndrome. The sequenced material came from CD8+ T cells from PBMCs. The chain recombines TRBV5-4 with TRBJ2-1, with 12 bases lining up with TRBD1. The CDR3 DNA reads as TGTGCCAGCAGCTTCGGGACAGGGGGCCATGAGCAGTTCTTC. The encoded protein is CASSFGTGGHEQFF.